This T cell receptor (beta chain) appears in the sequencing data of a study of blood T cell repertoires in COVID-19. Study summary: Specimens from acute and convalescent COVID-19 originated in the United States, Italy and Spain.

In the original processing: How many nucleated cells were present was estimated from reference gene primer amplification. The repertoire was sequenced with immunoSEQ multiplex PCR; TCRdb's copy has only in-frame clones and lacks some. That table supplies the V and J calls and clone size; D and trimming were determined from the DNA. The sample lists 230,000 or so clones; 85% to 90% were seen once. Recruits, aged roughly 18 to 89 years, lived in 20 to 30 US areas. Grouping used clinical history reported by participants in a survey and questionnaire. CDR1 is LNHDA and CDR2 is SQIVND in the germline V gene (reference sequence). This CDR3 is 16 amino acids long. Losses at the gene ends were 3 bases for V and 3 bases for J; bases not matched to a gene: 5.

The rearrangement links TRBV19 to TRBJ2-1; 10 nucleotides match TRBD2. Sequenced material: PBMCs or T cells enriched from blood (not recorded which). This receptor was obtained from a woman between 45 and 60 years old with acute COVID-19. CDR3 loop: CASSIGLAAYYNEQFF. The CDR3 nucleotides read TGTGCCAGTAGTATCGGACTAGCGGCCTACTACAATGAGCAGTTCTTC.